Listed below are T cell receptor beta chains from one sample, sequenced in a study of T cell responses to AZD1222 COVID-19 vaccine. Measured with immunoSEQ multiplex PCR; TCRdb has only the in-frame clones, and not every one. Of roughly 170,000 clones in the sample, roughly nine tenths were seen once. Sequences were derived from peripheral blood, sampled on day 0 of AZD1222 vaccination. All receptors derive from an adult in good health. Each CDR3 is given with its conserved first and last residue. The D gene is left open where the match is weak. The size field is filled for only some rows; it gives once, few, many or a size class.

V	J	D	size	DNA	CDR3
TRBV6-5	TRBJ1-5	-	few	TGTGCCAGCCATATTAGTAGCAATCAGCCCCAGCATTTT	CASHISSNQPQHF
TRBV19	TRBJ2-3	-	-	TGTGCCAGTAGTATATACAGGAGCAGCACAGATACGCAGTATTTT	CASSIYRSSTDTQYF
TRBV27	TRBJ1-1	TRBD1	-	TGTGCCAGCAGTTTCATGGGACAGGGGATACCGAGAGCTTTCTTT	CASSFMGQGIPRAFF
TRBV28	TRBJ2-7	-	-	TGTGCCAGCAGTTCGAGGAATTACGAGCAGTACTTC	CASSSRNYEQYF
TRBV5-4	TRBJ1-1	-	-	TGTGCCAGCAGCTTGGGGCAGGGGAGAACTGAAGCTTTCTTT	CASSLGQGRTEAFF
TRBV18	TRBJ2-3	-	-	TGTGCCAGCTCACCCCTGGGTCGGAGCACAGATACGCAGTATTTT	CASSPLGRSTDTQYF
TRBV11-2	TRBJ1-4	TRBD1	-	TGTGCCAGCAGCTACAGGGGGCGAGGTAGTGAAAAACTGTTTTTT	CASSYRGRGSEKLFF
TRBV6-5	TRBJ1-2	-	-	TGTGCCAGCACCCCGCTTCCCGGGGCACACTATGGCTACACCTTC	CASTPLPGAHYGYTF
TRBV28	TRBJ2-1	-	-	TGTGCCAGCAGTTTGTCCCCGTCCCCCAGCGACGAGCAGTTCTTC	CASSLSPSPSDEQFF
TRBV11-2	TRBJ2-5	-	-	TGTGCCAGCAGCTTAACCACAGGGTCAGAGACCCAGTACTTC	CASSLTTGSETQYF
TRBV19	TRBJ1-5	-	-	TGTGCCAGTAGTATGCTAGCAAATCAGCCCCAGCATTTT	CASSMLANQPQHF
TRBV5-5	TRBJ1-1	-	-	TGTGCCAGCAGCTTGTACCCAGGGGCGGGCACTGAAGCTTTCTTT	CASSLYPGAGTEAFF
TRBV28	TRBJ2-7	-	-	TGTGCCAGCAGCGATCAGGGGACCTACGAGCAGTACTTC	CASSDQGTYEQYF
TRBV19	TRBJ2-7	-	-	TGTGCCAGTAGTATAGACAGGGTCAGGGAGCAGTACTTC	CASSIDRVREQYF
TRBV5-1	TRBJ1-2	-	-	TGCGCCAGCAGCCCGGGCGGGGGAAACTATGGCTACACCTTC	CASSPGGGNYGYTF
TRBV20-1	TRBJ1-1	-	once	TGCAGTGCTAGAACAGCGACTGAAGCTTTCTTT	CSARTATEAFF
TRBV4-2	TRBJ2-1	-	once	TGTGCCAGCAGCCGACTCACAGAGGCGCCCCTCTCCTACAATGAGCAGTTCTTC	CASSRLTEAPLSYNEQFF
TRBV28	TRBJ1-5	-	-	TGTGCCAGCACGGTTGCAGGGGCCCGTTTTAATCAGCCCCAGCATTTT	CASTVAGARFNQPQHF
TRBV9	TRBJ2-7	-	once	TGTGCCAGCAGCGTAGGGCCTCAGAGATCCGAGCAGTACTTC	CASSVGPQRSEQYF
TRBV10-3	TRBJ1-6	-	-	TGTGCCATCATGGCAGGGGACCCTCATAATTCACCCCTCCACTTT	CAIMAGDPHNSPLHF
TRBV28	TRBJ1-5	-	-	TGTGCCAGCATCAGGCAGTATAGCAATCAGCCCCAGCATTTT	CASIRQYSNQPQHF
TRBV19	TRBJ2-1	TRBD1	-	TGTGCCAGTGGGCGGAGTTGGGCAGGGGGAATTGGGTACAATGAGCAGTTCTTC	CASGRSWAGGIGYNEQFF
TRBV6-5	TRBJ1-6	-	-	TGTGCCAGCAGTTACGCCGCCAGCTCCTATAATTCACCCCTCCACTTT	CASSYAASSYNSPLHF
TRBV7-9	TRBJ2-7	-	-	TGTGCCAGCAGCCATCGACAGGAATTCTACGAGCAGTACTTC	CASSHRQEFYEQYF
TRBV18	TRBJ2-7	TRBD1	-	TGTGCCAGCTCACTCGCCTTGAGGGGGCTCAAGGGGTACGAGCAGTACTTC	CASSLALRGLKGYEQYF
TRBV7-8	TRBJ1-1	-	once	TGTGCCAGCAGCTTAGGAACGACTGAAGCTTTCTTT	CASSLGTTEAFF
TRBV5-5	TRBJ2-1	-	-	TGTGCCAGCAGCTTTTTGTGGCGGTCCTACAATGAGCAGTTCTTC	CASSFLWRSYNEQFF
TRBV19	TRBJ2-4	-	-	TGTGCCAGTAGTCCGCCCATTGGGCCCAAAAACATTCAGTACTTC	CASSPPIGPKNIQYF
TRBV30	TRBJ1-1	-	-	TGTGCCTGGAGTAAGGGTGAATTTGAAGCTTTCTTT	CAWSKGEFEAFF
TRBV10-3	TRBJ1-2	TRBD1	-	TGTGCCATCAGTGAGAGACAGGGGGCGGATAACTATGGCTACACCTTC	CAISERQGADNYGYTF
TRBV6-4	TRBJ2-3	-	-	TGTGCCAGCAGTGTTAATCAGGGGGATACGCAGTATTTT	CASSVNQGDTQYF
TRBV3-1/TRBV3-2	TRBJ2-7	TRBD2	-	TGTGCCAGCCCAACATCTATCTCCGGGGGGGCTTCCTACGAGCAGTACTTC	CASPTSISGGASYEQYF
TRBV2	TRBJ1-5	TRBD1	-	TGTGCCAGCAGTACTGGACAGGCTATCAATCAGCCCCAGCATTTT	CASSTGQAINQPQHF
TRBV9	TRBJ2-5	-	once	TGTGCCAGCAGCGAATCCGGACAGAAAGAGACCCAGTACTTC	CASSESGQKETQYF
TRBV29-1	TRBJ1-2	-	-	TGCAGCGAATACCGGGCCATCTATGGCTACACCTTC	CSEYRAIYGYTF
TRBV2	TRBJ1-6	-	-	TGTGCCAGCAGTGAATCACAGGGCGGTGGCTCCTATAATTCACCCCTCCACTTT	CASSESQGGGSYNSPLHF
TRBV20-1	TRBJ1-2	-	-	TGCAGTGCTAGTCAGTTCTCGCAGGGGTTGGACTATGGCTACACCTTC	CSASQFSQGLDYGYTF
TRBV9	TRBJ2-1	-	once	TGTGCCAGCAGCGTGTCGAGGGGCAATGAGCAGTTCTTC	CASSVSRGNEQFF
TRBV5-6	TRBJ2-5	-	-	TGTGCCAGCAGCTTGACAGAGTACCAAGAGACCCAGTACTTC	CASSLTEYQETQYF
TRBV7-9	TRBJ2-5	-	-	TGTGCCAGCAGCTTAGAGGGGAGGGAGACCCAGTACTTC	CASSLEGRETQYF
TRBV5-1	TRBJ2-7	-	-	TGCGCCAGCAGTAGCCATTACGAGCAGTACTTC	CASSSHYEQYF
TRBV11-2	TRBJ1-2	-	-	TGTGCCAGCAGCTTAACGGGAAGTTGGTTAAGGGGCTACACCTTC	CASSLTGSWLRGYTF